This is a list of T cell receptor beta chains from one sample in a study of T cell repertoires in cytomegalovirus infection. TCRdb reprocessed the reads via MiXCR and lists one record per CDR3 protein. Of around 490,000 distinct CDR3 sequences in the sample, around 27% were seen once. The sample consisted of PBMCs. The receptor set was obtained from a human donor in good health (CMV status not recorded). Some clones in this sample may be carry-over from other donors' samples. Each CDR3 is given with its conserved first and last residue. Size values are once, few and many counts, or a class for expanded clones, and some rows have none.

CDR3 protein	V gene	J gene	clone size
CASSFTRAGDSPLHF	TRBV7-8	TRBJ1-6	many
CASNPWTGSTEAFF	TRBV7-2	TRBJ1-1	many
CASAKDSLYEQYF	TRBV2	TRBJ2-7	-
CAISISGELFF	TRBV10-3	TRBJ2-2	-
CASSYSAGAGGTEAFF	TRBV6-5	TRBJ1-1	few
CASSTGQGALDEKLFF	TRBV6-2/TRBV6-3	TRBJ1-4	-
CSVVFVGTQYF	TRBV29-1	TRBJ2-5	once
CASSQDFRLGEQFF	TRBV3-1	TRBJ2-1	-
CASRPDYYNEQFF	TRBV6-2/TRBV6-3	TRBJ2-1	-
CASSLGDGNTEAFF	TRBV7-6	TRBJ1-1	many
CASSLITGGAGTGELFF	TRBV7-6	TRBJ2-2	-
CASSLRGPNEKLFF	TRBV7-2	TRBJ1-4	few
CASSLYARGTAGLLEQFF	TRBV28	TRBJ2-1	few
CASSQLHFSYNEQFF	TRBV7-3	TRBJ2-1	few
CASSQDVPGGVNTEAFF	TRBV4-1	TRBJ1-1	few
CSARPTGSLEAFF	TRBV20-1	TRBJ1-1	-
CASSPDGSAENTEAFF	TRBV11-1	TRBJ1-1	-
CASSLRVSWIGDEQFF	TRBV5-6	TRBJ2-1	few
CASSSPWRGEGEQYF	TRBV7-6	TRBJ2-7	few
CAWSFGGSYNYGYTF	TRBV30	TRBJ1-2	-
CSADGPNQPQHF	TRBV20-1	TRBJ1-5	few
CSVGSTAVNTEAFF	TRBV29-1	TRBJ1-1	few
CATTRGGLPLHF	TRBV6-2/TRBV6-3	TRBJ1-6	-
CASSYLGQGSPQHF	TRBV6-2/TRBV6-3	TRBJ1-5	-